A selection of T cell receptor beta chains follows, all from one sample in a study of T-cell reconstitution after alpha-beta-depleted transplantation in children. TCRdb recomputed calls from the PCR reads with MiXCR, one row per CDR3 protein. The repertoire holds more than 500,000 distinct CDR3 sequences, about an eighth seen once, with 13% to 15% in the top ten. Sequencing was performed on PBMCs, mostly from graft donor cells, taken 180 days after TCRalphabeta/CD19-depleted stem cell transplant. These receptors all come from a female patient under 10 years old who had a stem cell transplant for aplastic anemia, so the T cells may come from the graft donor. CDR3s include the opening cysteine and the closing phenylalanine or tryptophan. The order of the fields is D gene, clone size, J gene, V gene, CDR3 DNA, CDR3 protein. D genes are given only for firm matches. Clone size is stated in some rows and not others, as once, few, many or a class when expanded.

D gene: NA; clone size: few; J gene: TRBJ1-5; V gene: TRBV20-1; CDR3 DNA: TGCAGTGCTAGAGGAGTAAGGAATCAGCCCCAGCATTTT; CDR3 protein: CSARGVRNQPQHF
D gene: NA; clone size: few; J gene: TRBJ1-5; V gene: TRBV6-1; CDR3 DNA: TGTGCCAGCAGCTGGACATCAAGCAATCAGCCCCAGCATTTT; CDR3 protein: CASSWTSSNQPQHF
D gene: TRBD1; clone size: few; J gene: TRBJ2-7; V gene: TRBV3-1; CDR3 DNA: TGTGCCAGCGGACAGGTCGCCTACGAGCAGTACTTC; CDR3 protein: CASGQVAYEQYF
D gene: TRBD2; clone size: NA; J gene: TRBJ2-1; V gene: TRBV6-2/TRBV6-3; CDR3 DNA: TGTGCCAGCAGTCGATTTAGAAAATTACTAGCGGGAGGATCGTACAATGAGCAGTTCTTC; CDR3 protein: CASSRFRKLLAGGSYNEQFF
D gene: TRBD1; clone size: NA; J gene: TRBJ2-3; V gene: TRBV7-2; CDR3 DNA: TGTGCCAGCAGCTTCGCCATCCACGGACAGGCGCACACAGATACGCAGTATTTT; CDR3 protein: CASSFAIHGQAHTDTQYF
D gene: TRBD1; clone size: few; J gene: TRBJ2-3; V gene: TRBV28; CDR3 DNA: TGTGCCAGCAGCTCCGGGACAGTCCCCCACACAGATACGCAGTATTTT; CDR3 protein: CASSSGTVPHTDTQYF
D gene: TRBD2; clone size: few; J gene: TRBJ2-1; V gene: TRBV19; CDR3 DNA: TGTGCCAGTAGTTTTGTCGGACTAGACAATGAGCAGTTCTTC; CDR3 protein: CASSFVGLDNEQFF
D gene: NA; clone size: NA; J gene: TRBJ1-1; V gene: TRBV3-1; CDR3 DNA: TGTGCCAGCAGCCAAGTAAGGCAGTCCACTGAAGCTTTCTTT; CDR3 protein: CASSQVRQSTEAFF
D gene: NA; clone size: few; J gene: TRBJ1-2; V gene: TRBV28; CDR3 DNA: TGTGCCAGCAGTTTATCCTTGCATAACTATGGCTACACCTTC; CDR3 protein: CASSLSLHNYGYTF
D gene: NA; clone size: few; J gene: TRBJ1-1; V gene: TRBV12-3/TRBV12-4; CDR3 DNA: TGTGCCAGCGACGCACAGGGCCTGAACACTGAAGCTTTCTTT; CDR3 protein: CASDAQGLNTEAFF
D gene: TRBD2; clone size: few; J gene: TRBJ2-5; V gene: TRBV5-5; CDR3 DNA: TGTGCCAGCAGCTTGCGGACTAGAGAAACACAAGAGACCCAGTACTTC; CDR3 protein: CASSLRTRETQETQYF
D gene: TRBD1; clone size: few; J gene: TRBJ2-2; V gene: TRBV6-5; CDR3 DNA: TGTGCCAGCAGTTACTCCGGGGACAGGGTACTACCGGGGGAGCTGTTTTTT; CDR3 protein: CASSYSGDRVLPGELFF
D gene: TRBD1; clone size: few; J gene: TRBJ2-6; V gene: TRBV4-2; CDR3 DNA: TGTGCCAGCAGACACACCATCCCAACGGACAGGCCTAGTTTCTCTGGGGCCAACGTCCTGACTTTC; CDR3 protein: CASRHTIPTDRPSFSGANVLTF
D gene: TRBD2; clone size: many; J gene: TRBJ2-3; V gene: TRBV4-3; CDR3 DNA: TGCGCCAGCAGCCAAGGGCGGATAGCTAGCGGGAGAGCAACAGATACGCAGTATTTT; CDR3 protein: CASSQGRIASGRATDTQYF
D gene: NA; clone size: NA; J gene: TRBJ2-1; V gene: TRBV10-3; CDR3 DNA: TGTGCCATCAGTGATAGTATCTCCTACAATGAGCAGTTCTTC; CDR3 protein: CAISDSISYNEQFF
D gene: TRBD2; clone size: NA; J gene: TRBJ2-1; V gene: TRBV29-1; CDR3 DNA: TGCAGCGTTGACGGGTTGGCTAGCGGGAGGCGCGGCTCCTACAATGAGCAGTTCTTC; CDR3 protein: CSVDGLASGRRGSYNEQFF
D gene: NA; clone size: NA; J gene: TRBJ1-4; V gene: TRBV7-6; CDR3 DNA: TGTGCCAGCCGAAGCCGAGGAGGTGAAAAACTGTTTTTT; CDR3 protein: CASRSRGGEKLFF
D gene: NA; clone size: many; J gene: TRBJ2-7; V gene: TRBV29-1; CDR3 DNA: TGCAGCGTTGAAGAGGGGGCGAAAGAGCAGTACTTC; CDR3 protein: CSVEEGAKEQYF
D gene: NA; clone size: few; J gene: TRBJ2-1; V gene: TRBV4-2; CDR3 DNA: TGTGCCAGCAGCCAGAGGCCTTTATCTACATTTGATGAGCAGTTCTTC; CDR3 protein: CASSQRPLSTFDEQFF
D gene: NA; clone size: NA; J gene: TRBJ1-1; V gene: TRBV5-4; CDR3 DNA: TGTGCCAGCAGCTTGATCGGCAGGGCGAACACTGAAGCTTTCTTT; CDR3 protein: CASSLIGRANTEAFF
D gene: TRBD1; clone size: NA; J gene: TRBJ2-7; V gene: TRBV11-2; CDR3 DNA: TGTGCCAGCAGCTCCCCGACAGGGGAGTCCTACGAGCAGTACTTC; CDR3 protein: CASSSPTGESYEQYF
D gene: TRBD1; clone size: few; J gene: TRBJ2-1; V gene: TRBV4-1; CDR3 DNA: TGCGCCAGCAGCCAAGTGGGACAGGGGACCAATGAGCAGTTCTTC; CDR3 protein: CASSQVGQGTNEQFF
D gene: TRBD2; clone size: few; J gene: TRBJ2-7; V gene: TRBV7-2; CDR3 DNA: TGTGCCAGCAGCTTAGCAGTAGCGGGAGGACGCTACGAGCAGTACTTC; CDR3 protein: CASSLAVAGGRYEQYF
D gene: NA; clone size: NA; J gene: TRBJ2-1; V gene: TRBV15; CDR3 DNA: TGTGCCACCAGCTCCCGGGGGCGGGAGAGCTCCTACAATGAGCAGTTCTTC; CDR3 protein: CATSSRGRESSYNEQFF
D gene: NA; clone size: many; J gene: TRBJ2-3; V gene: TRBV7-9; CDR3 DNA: TGTGCCAGCAGCTTGAGGGCGCCCTACACAGATACGCAGTATTTT; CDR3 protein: CASSLRAPYTDTQYF
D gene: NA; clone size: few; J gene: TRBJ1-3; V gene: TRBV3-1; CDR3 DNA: TGTGCCAGCAGCCAAGAGTTCAAGGGGACATCCAGTGGAAACACCATATATTTT; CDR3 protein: CASSQEFKGTSSGNTIYF
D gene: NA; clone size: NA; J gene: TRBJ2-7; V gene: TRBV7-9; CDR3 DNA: TGTGCCAGCAGCTTATCCGGGACACCGATCTACGAGCAGTACTTC; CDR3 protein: CASSLSGTPIYEQYF
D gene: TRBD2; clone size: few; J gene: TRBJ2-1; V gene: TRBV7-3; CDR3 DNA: TGTGCCAGCAGCCCCGGGACTACCTCTTACAATGAGCAGTTCTTC; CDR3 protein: CASSPGTTSYNEQFF
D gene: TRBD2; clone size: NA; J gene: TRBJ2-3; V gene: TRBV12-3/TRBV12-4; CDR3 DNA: TGTGCCAGCAGTTTATCCAGGGGAGGACTAGCGGGACGAGATACGCAGTATTTT; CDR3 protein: CASSLSRGGLAGRDTQYF
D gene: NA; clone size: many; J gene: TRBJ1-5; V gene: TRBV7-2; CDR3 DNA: TGTGCCAGCAGCCCCTGGACAGATAGCAATCAGCCCCAGCATTTT; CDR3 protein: CASSPWTDSNQPQHF
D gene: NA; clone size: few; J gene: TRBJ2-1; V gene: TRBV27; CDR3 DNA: TGTGCCAGCAGTGGTCGCCCTAGCGTTTACTCCTACAATGAGCAGTTCTTC; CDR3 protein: CASSGRPSVYSYNEQFF
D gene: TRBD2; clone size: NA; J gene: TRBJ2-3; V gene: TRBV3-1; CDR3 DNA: TGTGCCAGCAGCCCCAGGATAGCGGGAGGGTCGAGTACAGATACGCAGTATTTT; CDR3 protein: CASSPRIAGGSSTDTQYF
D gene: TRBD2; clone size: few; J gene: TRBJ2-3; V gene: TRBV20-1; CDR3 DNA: TGCAGTGCTCCCAATCTAGCGGGAGCTAAAGATACGCAGTATTTT; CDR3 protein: CSAPNLAGAKDTQYF
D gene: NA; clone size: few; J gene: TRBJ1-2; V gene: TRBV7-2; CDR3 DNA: TGTGCCAGCAGCTCCCTACAGGGACCTACTACCTTC; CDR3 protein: CASSSLQGPTTF
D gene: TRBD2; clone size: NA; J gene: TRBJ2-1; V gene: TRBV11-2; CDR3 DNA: TGTGCCAGCAGCTTAGAGGCTAGCGGAAGCTACAATGAGCAGTTCTTC; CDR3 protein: CASSLEASGSYNEQFF
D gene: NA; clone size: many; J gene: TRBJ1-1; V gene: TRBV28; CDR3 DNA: TGTGCCAGCAGCCCCCACCTCTCGACGGCAGAAGCTTTCTTT; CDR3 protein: CASSPHLSTAEAFF
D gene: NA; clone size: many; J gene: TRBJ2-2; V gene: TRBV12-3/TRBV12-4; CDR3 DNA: TGTGCCAGCAGTCACCGCCGGGGACCGAACACCGGGGAGCTGTTTTTT; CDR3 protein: CASSHRRGPNTGELFF
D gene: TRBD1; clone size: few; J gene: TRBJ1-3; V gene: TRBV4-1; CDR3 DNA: TGCGCCAGCAGCCAAGATGGGCAGGGGGCTTCTGGAAACACCATATATTTT; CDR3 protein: CASSQDGQGASGNTIYF
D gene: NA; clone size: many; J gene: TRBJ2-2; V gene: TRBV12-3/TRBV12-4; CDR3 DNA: TGTGCCAGCAGACTCTTCAGGAACACCGGGGAGCTGTTTTTT; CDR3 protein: CASRLFRNTGELFF
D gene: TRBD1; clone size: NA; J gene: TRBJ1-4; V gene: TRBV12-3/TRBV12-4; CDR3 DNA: TGTGCCAGCAGTACGGACAGGGTCGGTGAAAAACTGTTTTTT; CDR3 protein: CASSTDRVGEKLFF
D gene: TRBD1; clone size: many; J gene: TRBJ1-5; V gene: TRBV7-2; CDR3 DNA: TGTGCCAGCGGACTTTCAGGGGGACAGAGACAGCCCCAGCATTTT; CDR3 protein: CASGLSGGQRQPQHF
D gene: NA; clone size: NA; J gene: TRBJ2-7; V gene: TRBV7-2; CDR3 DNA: TGTGCCAGCAGTGCGGTTCTCCTCCCTGCTAGGGAGCAGTACTTC; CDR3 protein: CASSAVLLPAREQYF
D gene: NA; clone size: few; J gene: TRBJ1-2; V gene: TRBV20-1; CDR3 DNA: TGCAGTGCTAGAGTGCCAGGGGTTTATGGCTACACCTTC; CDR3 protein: CSARVPGVYGYTF
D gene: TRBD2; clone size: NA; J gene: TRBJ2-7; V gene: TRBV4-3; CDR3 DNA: TGCGCCAGCAGCCGAGTGGGAGCGGGAGAGACCTACGAGCAGTACTTC; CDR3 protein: CASSRVGAGETYEQYF
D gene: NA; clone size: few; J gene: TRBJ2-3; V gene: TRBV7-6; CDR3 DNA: TGTGCCAGCCGGGCAGGGGGGATAGATACGCAGTATTTT; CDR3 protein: CASRAGGIDTQYF
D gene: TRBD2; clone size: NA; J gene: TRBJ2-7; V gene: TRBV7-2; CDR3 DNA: TGTGCCAGCAGCTCAACGAGAGCTAGCGGGAGAGGCGAGCAGTACTTC; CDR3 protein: CASSSTRASGRGEQYF
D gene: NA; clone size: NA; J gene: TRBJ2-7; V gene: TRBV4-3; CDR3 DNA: TGCGCCAGCAGCCAGGTTGCCGGGAGCTCCTACGAGCAGTACTTC; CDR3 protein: CASSQVAGSSYEQYF
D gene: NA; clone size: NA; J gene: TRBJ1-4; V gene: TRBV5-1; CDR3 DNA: TGCGCCAGCAGCCATCGAGAGGGCCAAAATGAAAAACTGTTTTTT; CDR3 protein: CASSHREGQNEKLFF
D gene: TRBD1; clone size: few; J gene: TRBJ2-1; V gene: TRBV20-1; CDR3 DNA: TGCAGTGCTGGCGACAGGGAAGCGAACAATGAGCAGTTCTTC; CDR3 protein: CSAGDREANNEQFF
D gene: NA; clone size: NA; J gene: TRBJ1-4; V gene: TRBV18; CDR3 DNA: TGTGCCAGCTCCCCACTGGAAGGAAAACTGTTTTTT; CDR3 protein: CASSPLEGKLFF
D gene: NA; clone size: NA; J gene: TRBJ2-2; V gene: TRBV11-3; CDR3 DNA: TGTGCCAGCAGTCGCAGTGCGGTCGCGAACACCGGGGAGCTGTTTTTT; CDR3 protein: CASSRSAVANTGELFF
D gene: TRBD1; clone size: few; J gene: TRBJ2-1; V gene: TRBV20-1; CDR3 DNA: TGCAGTGCTACGACAGGGAGCTCCTACAATGAGCAGTTCTTC; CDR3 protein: CSATTGSSYNEQFF
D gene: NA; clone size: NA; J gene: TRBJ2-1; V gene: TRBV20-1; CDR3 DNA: TGCAGTGCTAGGCGAGGGGGGTGGCGGGACATACATCTCAATGAGCAGTTCTTC; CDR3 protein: CSARRGGWRDIHLNEQFF
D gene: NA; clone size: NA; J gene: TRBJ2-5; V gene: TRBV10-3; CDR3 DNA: TGTGCCATCAGTTTGACGGGACCTCAAGAGACCCAGTACTTC; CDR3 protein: CAISLTGPQETQYF
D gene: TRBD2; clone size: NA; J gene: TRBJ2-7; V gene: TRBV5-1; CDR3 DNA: TGCGCCAGCAGCCCACTAGCGGACTACGAGCAGTACTTC; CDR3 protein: CASSPLADYEQYF
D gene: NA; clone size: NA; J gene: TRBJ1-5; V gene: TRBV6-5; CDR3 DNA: TGTGCCAGCAGTTACTCGGTGGCAGGGAATCAGCCCCAGCATTTT; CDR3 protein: CASSYSVAGNQPQHF
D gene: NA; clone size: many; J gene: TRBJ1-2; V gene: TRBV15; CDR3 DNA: TGTGCCACCAGCAGAGCCGAGGGGGGCTACACCTTC; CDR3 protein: CATSRAEGGYTF
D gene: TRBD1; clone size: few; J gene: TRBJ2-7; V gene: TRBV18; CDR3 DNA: TGTGCCAGCTCACCGGGGACAGGGGCCCCCTACGAGCAGTACTTC; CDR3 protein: CASSPGTGAPYEQYF
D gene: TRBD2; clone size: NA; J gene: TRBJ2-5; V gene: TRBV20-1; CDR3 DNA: TGCAGTGCAACGCCACATAGCGGGACGCACCAAGAGACCCAGTACTTC; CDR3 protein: CSATPHSGTHQETQYF
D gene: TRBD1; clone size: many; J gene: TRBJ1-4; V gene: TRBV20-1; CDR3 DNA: TGCAGTGCCACTAACAGGGGGGGTGAAAAACTGTTTTTT; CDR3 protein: CSATNRGGEKLFF